This TCR beta chain was identified in a study of long-term antiretroviral therapy in people with HIV. Regarding the study as a whole: Neither ART adherence, viral resistance nor therapy changes were documented. Compared with controls, HIV repertoires showed narrower CDR3 length ranges. Within the repertoire, clones expanded before ART were dominant at all time points.

Germline loops: CDR1 SGDLS, CDR2 YYNGEE. This CDR3 region has 16 residues. V shed 6 bases and J 8 bases; nucleotides not matched to a gene: 14. To note about this clone: The antigen is undetermined.

Survey-level resolution applied to immunoSEQ assay v3.0. TCRdb's table, derived via immunoSEQ multiplex PCR, lists solely in-frame clones and lacks some. This sample carries about 22,000 clones, about nine tenths of them seen once, and the ten largest clones take less than 8.5%. This chain links TRBV9 with TRBJ2-1, with 10 nucleotides matching TRBD2. The sample in question was unsorted PBMCs, obtained 1.8 years before starting antiretroviral therapy. This receptor was identified in a woman in her 30s with HIV. The CDR3: CASNNFLAGARDEQFF. The CDR3 bases are TGTGCCAGCAACAACTTCCTAGCGGGGGCCCGGGATGAGCAGTTCTTC. Combining the CDR3 with reference TRBV9 and TRBJ2-1 gives the whole variable domain DSGVTQTPKHLITATGQRVTLRCSPRSGDLSVYWYQQSLDQGLQFLIQYYNGEERAKGNILERFSAQQFPDLHSELNLSSLELGDSALYFCASNNFLAGARDEQFFGPGTRLTVL.